The rows below give T cell receptor beta chains drawn from one sample of a study of shared T cell receptors in the human thymus. The repertoire was sequenced with immunoSEQ multiplex PCR; TCRdb's copy has only in-frame clones and lacks some. The repertoire holds around 730,000 clones, 70% to 90% seen once, with 0.0095% to 0.013% in the top ten. The same data also went into a second study, on human thymus T cells.

The sequenced material came from thymocytes. The source of these receptors is a girl less than two years old with a congenital heart defect. Both conserved end residues are part of each CDR3.

V: TRBV10-3
CDR3: CAISEARENQPQHF

V: TRBV2
CDR3: CASRLRAEGNYGYTF

V: TRBV6-6
CDR3: CASSYPTSPSKETQYF

V: TRBV2
CDR3: CASSDPGTGFQPQHF

V: TRBV5-6
CDR3: CASSLGLAGDSYEQYF

V: TRBV2
CDR3: CASRLNRGSGYSNQPQHF

V: TRBV5-1
CDR3: CASRRRDSPLHF

V: TRBV10-2
CDR3: CASRDRGISGANVLTF

V: TRBV5-6
CDR3: CASSLGSAGVEQYF

V: TRBV27
CDR3: CASSYRQGEHSYNSPLHF

V: TRBV28
CDR3: CASSLSGYWNSPLHF

V: TRBV7-2
CDR3: CASSPPSVQGRRTGELFF

V: TRBV2
CDR3: CASSEEQGRANQPQHF

V: TRBV6-6
CDR3: CASSFKGLKKNIQYF

V: TRBV6-1
CDR3: CASSGIFKRNSPLHF

V: TRBV4-2
CDR3: CASSQDGGRPNYGYTF

V: TRBV30
CDR3: CAWSVTGGKRTEAFF

V: TRBV6-4
CDR3: CASSVAGNSPLHF

V: TRBV5-1
CDR3: CASSLATGSFSGNTIYF

V: TRBV5-1
CDR3: CASSFTRTTGGVRNTGELFF

V: TRBV27
CDR3: CATGVYQPQHF

V: TRBV4-1
CDR3: CASSQDSLRDFIRVNEKLFF

V: TRBV5-5
CDR3: CASSLSVPGGPYEQYF

V: TRBV12-5
CDR3: CASGIDRASRGGYTF

V: TRBV5-1
CDR3: CASSSKLGAAFF

V: TRBV18
CDR3: CASSPDRARTEAFF

V: TRBV11-2
CDR3: CASSVAQLGQYYEQYF

V: TRBV5-6
CDR3: CASSPGSVGGRSTDTQYF

V: TRBV5-5
CDR3: CASNARATGHQPRNTEAFF

V: TRBV27
CDR3: CASGQEPDYGYTF

V: TRBV6-1
CDR3: CASSDKGGLAGEQETQYF

V: TRBV7-2
CDR3: CASSLAGGLYGYTF

V: TRBV2
CDR3: CASSYRRGVREGEQYF

V: TRBV7-9
CDR3: CASSLTGPSNYGYTF

V: TRBV2
CDR3: CASKPGHSNTGELFF

V: TRBV4-1
CDR3: CASSQEAPRDSEAFF

V: TRBV19
CDR3: CASSIERSEQYF

V: TRBV4-3
CDR3: CASSEQGSDTEAFF

V: TRBV15
CDR3: CATSMPTGTGVVVGAGELFF

V: TRBV2
CDR3: CASLRGGQETQYF

V: TRBV19
CDR3: CASSTPAGRKNEKLFF

V: TRBV4-1
CDR3: CASSQGGTLEAFF

V: TRBV29-1
CDR3: CSVDTPSEQFF

V: TRBV7-8
CDR3: CASSPWRDYGTDTQYF

V: TRBV28
CDR3: CASSFKGAWMGNTEAFF

V: TRBV19
CDR3: CASSIGQGALINTEAFF

V: TRBV4-1
CDR3: CASSQGVPPRGEQFF

V: TRBV28
CDR3: CASLTNTEAFF

V: TRBV7-9
CDR3: CASSLSGSRTFGETQYF

V: TRBV4-1
CDR3: CASSHKRSGNTIYF

V: TRBV5-4
CDR3: CASSHGPRRTNEKLFF

V: TRBV29-1
CDR3: CSVDDRGLGTDTQYF

V: TRBV4-3
CDR3: CASSRGQSIGGYTF

V: TRBV28
CDR3: CASSFAGDEKLFF

V: TRBV5-8
CDR3: CASSLLLRLIMNTEAFF

V: TRBV4-1
CDR3: CASSQANSQETQYF

V: TRBV19
CDR3: CASRPKDRVEYGYTF